These 24 T cell receptor beta chains were all obtained from the same sample, sequenced in a study of cytomegalovirus exposure and HLA in healthy donors. The primer mix had 60 Vbeta and 13 Jbeta primers. Using immunoSEQ multiplex PCR, the repertoire was profiled, and TCRdb retains in-frame clones only, with some absent. The sample consists of around 160,000 clones, about 80% of them appearing once. Input material: PBMCs. The receptor source for this set is a woman in her 40s in good health and CMV-seronegative.

This clone has more than one count but fewer than ten. The chain carries TRBV28 and TRBJ2-1; D possibly corresponds to TRBD2 (5 bases). CDR3 length: 16 amino acids. Germline V lookup: CDR1 MDHEN, CDR2 SYDVKM. The V end lost 2 bases, the J end lost 0 bases, and 11 bases lay between the germline ends. CDR3: CASSLESGSSYNEQFF. For the CDR3, the DNA is TGTGCCAGCAGTTTAGAGAGCGGAAGCTCCTACAATGAGCAGTTCTTC. The full variable domain, in which reference TRBV28 and TRBJ2-1 provide the parts outside the CDR3, is DVKVTQSSRYLVKRTGEKVFLECVQDMDHENMFWYRQDPGLGLRLIYFSYDVKMKEKGDIPEGYSVSREKKERFSLILESASTNQTSMYLCASSLESGSSYNEQFFGPGTRLTVL.

This chain uses TRBV13 with TRBJ2-5; maybe TRBD2 (6 bases). The CDR3 runs to 15 residues. V was shortened by 5 bases and J by 2 bases, with 15 bases between the two germline ends. CDR1 is PRHDT, CDR2 FYEKMQ, per germline (reference sequence). For the CDR3, the DNA is TGTGCCAGCAGCGGCGGGACTGGCCTTCAAGAGACCCAGTACTTC. Its translation is CASSGGTGLQETQYF.

This clone was found once. The chain joins TRBV28 to TRBJ1-1, with D possibly being TRBD1 (5 bases). Germline CDR1 reads MDHEN; CDR2 reads SYDVKM. V lost 5 bases, J lost 1 base, and 14 bases lay in between. There are 15 residues in the CDR3. CDR3: CASSPVGLANTEAFF. CDR3 bases: TGTGCCAGCAGTCCCGTGGGACTGGCGAACACTGAAGCTTTCTTT.

The CDR3: CASNYGLSEETQYF. CDR3 DNA: TGTGCCAGCAACTACGGACTATCAGAAGAGACCCAGTACTTC. The chain combines TRBV7-9 with TRBJ2-5; possible D gene TRBD2, 6 bases. Trimming took 7 bases from V and 3 from J, leaving 15 bases between them. This CDR3 comprises 14 residues. Germline V gene lookup returns CDR1 SEHNR and CDR2 FQNEAQ (reference sequence).

The rearrangement links TRBV29-1 to TRBJ2-3; no clear D. V was cut by 4 bases and J by 2 bases, with 16 bases left in between. In germline, CDR1 is SQVTM, CDR2 ANQGSEA. This CDR3 region has 15 residues. The CDR3: CSVASRSDPTDTQYF. As DNA, the CDR3 is TGCAGCGTTGCATCGCGGTCAGACCCCACAGATACGCAGTATTTT.

This clone was counted at least ten times. CDR3 nucleotide sequence: TGCGCCAGCAGCTTGGGACAGGGGAGGGAAGCTTTCTTT. Translated: CASSLGQGREAFF. The chain has TRBV5-1 and TRBJ1-1; 8 bases are a match to TRBD1. Germline trimming cut 0 bases from V and 8 bases from J; bases unmatched to any gene: 3. This CDR3 region has 13 residues. Germline CDR1 and CDR2: SGHRS and YFSETQ.

V gene TRBV19 combines with J gene TRBJ1-5, with 7 bases identical to TRBD1. Per germline, CDR1 LNHDA and CDR2 SQIVND (reference sequence). This CDR3 has 13 amino acids. J lost 7 bases, V lost 4 bases, and 4 bases had no gene match. CDR3: CASSNDREQPQHF. Written as DNA, the CDR3 is TGTGCCAGTAGTAACGACAGGGAACAGCCCCAGCATTTT.

The chain employs TRBV6-5 and TRBJ2-3; a possible D gene is TRBD2 (6 bases). Trimming left V 10 bases short and J 2 bases short, with 10 bases between. The germline CDR1 and CDR2 sequences are MNHEY and SVGAGI. This CDR3 has 12 residues. This CDR3 is CATAGNTDTQYF. CDR3 coding DNA: TGTGCCACAGCGGGTAACACAGATACGCAGTATTTT.

The V and J genes are TRBV10-3 and TRBJ2-7; D is perhaps TRBD1 (6 bases). V was clipped by 7 bases and J by 0 bases, with 10 bases between them. This CDR3 region has 13 residues. Germline V gene sequence: CDR1 ENHRY, CDR2 SYGVKD. As DNA, the CDR3 is TGTGCCATCAAGGGACACAGCTCCTACGAGCAGTACTTC. Encoded protein: CAIKGHSSYEQYF.

The J gene is TRBJ1-2, the V gene TRBV5-1, with 11 bases fitting TRBD1. Germline V lookup: CDR1 SGHRS, CDR2 YFSETQ. The CDR3 extends over 14 amino acids. The V gene end was trimmed by 4 bases and the J gene end by 7 bases; junction bases not matched to a gene: 6. CDR3 DNA sequence: TGCGCCAGCAGCCCCGGACAGGGGGCGAGTGGCTACACCTTC. Amino acids: CASSPGQGASGYTF.

The V gene is TRBV6-1, the J gene TRBJ2-1; 9 bases are shared with TRBD1. The CDR3 length is 14 residues. Trimming removed 8 bases from V and 3 bases from J; junction bases left unmatched: 5. CDR1 MNHNS and CDR2 SASEGT come from the germline V gene. The DNA for the CDR3 is TGTGCCAGCGGTCAGGGACAGGGCTACAATGAGCAGTTCTTC. Translating it yields CASGQGQGYNEQFF.

This clone was counted a few times. The chain has TRBV11-3 and TRBJ1-3; the D gene is possibly TRBD1 (5 bases). Germline loops: CDR1 SGHNT, CDR2 YENEEA. The CDR3 runs to 15 residues. V dropped 1 base and J dropped 2 bases, with 9 bases sitting between them. The chain's CDR3 is CASSLGGDTGNTIYF. CDR3 nucleotide sequence: TGTGCCAGCAGCTTAGGGGGCGACACTGGAAACACCATATATTTT.

In this sample, this clone turned up a few times. This sequence joins TRBV5-4 and TRBJ2-5; 8 bases fit TRBD2. The length of the CDR3 is 15 residues. With 0 bases clipped from V and 5 bases from J, the junction kept 6 bases outside the gene matches. Germline CDR1 and CDR2: SGHNT and YYREEE (reference sequence). Written as DNA, the CDR3 is TGTGCCAGCAGCTTGGCGGGAGGGCCGGGGGAGACCCAGTACTTC. Its protein product is CASSLAGGPGETQYF.

The J gene is TRBJ1-1, the V gene TRBV9, with unresolved D. This CDR3 has 14 residues. V lost 3 bases to trimming and J lost 5 bases, with 14 bases between them. Looked up from germline, CDR1 is SGDLS and CDR2 is YYNGEE. CDR3 sequence: CASSGSTGRTEAFF. The DNA of the CDR3 is TGTGCCAGCAGCGGATCGACCGGGAGGACTGAAGCTTTCTTT.

V and J are TRBV2 and TRBJ2-3, with TRBD2 matching 7 bases. The CDR3 loop spans 13 amino acids. V lost 7 bases to trimming and J lost 3 bases; unmatched junction nucleotides: 4. Germline loops: CDR1 SNHLY, CDR2 FYNNEI. This CDR3 reads CASTRERTDTQYF. The CDR3 nucleotides read TGTGCCAGCACGCGGGAGCGTACAGATACGCAGTATTTT.

V gene TRBV5-1 combines with J gene TRBJ2-1, with D possibly matching TRBD2 (5 bases). Trimming took 1 base from V and 3 from J, leaving 11 bases between them. This CDR3 is 15 amino acids long. Germline V gene sequence: CDR1 SGHRS, CDR2 YFSETQ. CDR3 sequence reads: CASSLSPSYYNEQFF. In DNA, the CDR3 is TGCGCCAGCAGCTTGTCTCCTAGCTACTACAATGAGCAGTTCTTC.

The rearrangement links TRBV5-1 to TRBJ2-5; TRBD2 aligns across 7 bases. CDR3 length: 13 amino acids. In germline, CDR1 is SGHRS, CDR2 YFSETQ. J gave up 4 bases and V 7 bases, and 7 bases lay outside the gene matches. CDR3 in amino acids: CASSTGGRETQYF. CDR3 sequence (DNA): TGCGCCAGCTCAACGGGGGGTCGAGAGACCCAGTACTTC.

The chain recombines TRBV9 with TRBJ2-1; D may be TRBD1 (6 bases). Trimming cost V 2 bases and J 8 bases, with 14 bases left between them. The CDR3 is 14 amino acids. Germline CDR1 and CDR2: SGDLS and YYNGEE. CDR3 DNA: TGTGCCAGCAGCGTCGAGCAGGGGCGGGATGAGCAGTTCTTC. Protein sequence: CASSVEQGRDEQFF.

The chain links TRBV5-5 to TRBJ1-5; 7 positions agree with TRBD1. The trim removed 1 base at V and 11 bases at J, leaving 6 bases unmatched. This CDR3 has 13 amino acids. CDR1 is SGHKS and CDR2 is YYEKEE in the germline V gene (reference sequence). CDR3 residues: CASSLTGVGSQHF. CDR3 in DNA: TGTGCCAGCAGCTTGACAGGGGTTGGGTCCCAGCATTTT.

This chain links TRBV28 with TRBJ1-2, with TRBD1 as a possible D gene (6 bases). Germline V lookup: CDR1 MDHEN, CDR2 SYDVKM. V lost 5 bases and J 2 bases, leaving 9 bases between the germline ends. The CDR3 loop spans 13 amino acids. The CDR3 region has the DNA TGTGCCAGCAGTGATGGACAGAACTATGGCTACACCTTC. Translating it yields CASSDGQNYGYTF.

The V gene is TRBV19, the J gene TRBJ2-7; D is unresolved. CDR3 length: 14 amino acids. The germline CDR1 and CDR2 sequences are LNHDA and SQIVND (reference sequence). Trimming left V 4 bases short and J 0 bases short, with 10 bases between. CDR3 amino acids: CASSKKPGSYEQYF. The CDR3 region has the DNA TGTGCCAGTAGTAAGAAGCCGGGCTCCTACGAGCAGTACTTC.

The chain recombines TRBV13 with TRBJ1-1; D is possibly TRBD1 (5 bases). This CDR3 has 14 residues. The V end lost 3 bases, the J end lost 3 bases, and 11 bases lay between the germline ends. The germline V gene encodes CDR1 PRHDT and CDR2 FYEKMQ (reference sequence). In nucleotides, the CDR3 is TGTGCCAGCAGCTTGGGCAGGGAGGACACTGAAGCTTTCTTT. Encoded protein: CASSLGREDTEAFF.

The V gene is TRBV5-6, the J gene TRBJ2-3; tentative D call: TRBD1 (5 bases). Germline CDR1 reads SGHDT; CDR2 reads YYEEEE. CDR3 length equals 14 residues. The ends were cut back, 4 bases at V and 4 bases at J, with 13 bases in the middle. Here the CDR3 DNA reads TGTGCCAGCAGCCCTCGACCAGGGTCAGATACGCAGTATTTT. It codes for CASSPRPGSDTQYF.

CDR3 protein: CASSLGQAVYGYTF. In DNA, the CDR3 is TGTGCCAGCAGTTTAGGTCAGGCTGTCTATGGCTACACCTTC. The rearrangement joins TRBV28 to TRBJ1-2; D ambiguous. Germline CDR1 is MDHEN and CDR2 is SYDVKM. Trimming removed 2 bases from V and 4 bases from J, with 11 bases in between. This CDR3 spans 14 amino acids.